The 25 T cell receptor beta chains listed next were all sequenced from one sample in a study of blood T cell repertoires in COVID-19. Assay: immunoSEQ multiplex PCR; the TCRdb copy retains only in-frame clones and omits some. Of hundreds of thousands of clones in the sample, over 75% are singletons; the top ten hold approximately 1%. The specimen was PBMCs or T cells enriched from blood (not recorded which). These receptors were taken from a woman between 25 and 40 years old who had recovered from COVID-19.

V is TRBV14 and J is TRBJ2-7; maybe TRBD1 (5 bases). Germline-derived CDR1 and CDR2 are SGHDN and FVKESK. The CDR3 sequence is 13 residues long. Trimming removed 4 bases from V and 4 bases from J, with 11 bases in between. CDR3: CASSRGIEYEQYF. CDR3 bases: TGTGCCAGCAGCCGGGGCATTGAATACGAGCAGTACTTC.

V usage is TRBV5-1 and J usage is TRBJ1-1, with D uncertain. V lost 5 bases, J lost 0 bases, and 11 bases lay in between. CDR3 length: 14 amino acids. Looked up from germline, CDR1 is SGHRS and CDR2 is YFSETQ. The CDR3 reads CASRSFSLNTEAFF. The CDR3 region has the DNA TGCGCCAGCAGGAGTTTTTCACTGAACACTGAAGCTTTCTTT.

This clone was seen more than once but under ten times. The CDR3 here is CASSFQGTNEKLFF. CDR3 bases: TGTGCCAGCAGTTTCCAGGGAACTAATGAAAAACTGTTTTTT. The chain joins TRBV27 to TRBJ1-4; tentatively, D is TRBD1 (5 bases). The CDR3 is made up of 14 amino acids. The V end lost 3 bases, the J end lost 1 base, and 6 bases lay between the germline ends. From germline, CDR1 is MNHEY and CDR2 SMNVEV (reference sequence).

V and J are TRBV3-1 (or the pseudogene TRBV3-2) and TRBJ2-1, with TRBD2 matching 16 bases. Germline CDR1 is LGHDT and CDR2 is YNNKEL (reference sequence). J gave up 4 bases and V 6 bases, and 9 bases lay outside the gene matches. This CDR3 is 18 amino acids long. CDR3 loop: CASRGTSGRARGYNEQFF. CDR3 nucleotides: TGTGCCAGCAGAGGGACTAGCGGGAGGGCCAGGGGTTACAATGAGCAGTTCTTC.

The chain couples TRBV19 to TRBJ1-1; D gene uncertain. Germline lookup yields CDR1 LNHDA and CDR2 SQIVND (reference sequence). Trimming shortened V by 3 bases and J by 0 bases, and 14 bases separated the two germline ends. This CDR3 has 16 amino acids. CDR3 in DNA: TGTGCCAGTAGTATGGACTGGGAAGGCCTGAACACTGAAGCTTTCTTT. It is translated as CASSMDWEGLNTEAFF. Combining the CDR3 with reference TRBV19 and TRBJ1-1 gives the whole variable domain DGGITQSPKYLFRKEGQNVTLSCEQNLNHDAMYWYRQDPGQGLRLIYYSQIVNDFQKGDIAEGYSVSREKKESFPLTVTSAQKNPTAFYLCASSMDWEGLNTEAFFGQGTRLTVV.

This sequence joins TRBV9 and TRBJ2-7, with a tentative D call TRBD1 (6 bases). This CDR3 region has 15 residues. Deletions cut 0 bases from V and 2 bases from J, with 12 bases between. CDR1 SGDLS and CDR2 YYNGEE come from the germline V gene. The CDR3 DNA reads TGTGCCAGCAGCGTAGTCCCAGGGGAGACCTACGAGCAGTACTTC. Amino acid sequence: CASSVVPGETYEQYF.

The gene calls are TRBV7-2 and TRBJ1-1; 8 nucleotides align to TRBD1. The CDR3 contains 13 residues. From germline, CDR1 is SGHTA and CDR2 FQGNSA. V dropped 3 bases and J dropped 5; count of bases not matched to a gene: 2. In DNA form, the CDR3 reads TGTGCCAGCAGCTTCCGACAGGGGACTGAAGCTTTCTTT. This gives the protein CASSFRQGTEAFF.

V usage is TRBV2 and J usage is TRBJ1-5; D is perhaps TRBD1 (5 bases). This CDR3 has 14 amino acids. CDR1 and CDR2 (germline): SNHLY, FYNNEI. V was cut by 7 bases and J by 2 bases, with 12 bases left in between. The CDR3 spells CASTYQGGNQPQHF. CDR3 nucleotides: TGTGCCAGCACTTATCAGGGTGGCAATCAGCCCCAGCATTTT.

The CDR3 reads CASSYSLETQYF. The CDR3 DNA reads as TGTGCCAGCAGTTACTCCCTAGAGACCCAGTACTTC. The chain carries TRBV6-2 or TRBV6-3 and TRBJ2-5; D is unresolved. Trimming pared 0 bases from V and 4 bases from J, leaving 3 bases between. Germline values: CDR1 MNHEY, CDR2 SVGEGT. CDR3 length equals 12 residues.

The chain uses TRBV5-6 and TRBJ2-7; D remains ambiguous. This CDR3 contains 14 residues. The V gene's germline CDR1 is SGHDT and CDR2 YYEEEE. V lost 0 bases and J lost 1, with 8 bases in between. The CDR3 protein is CASSLAGVSYEQYF. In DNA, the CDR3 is TGTGCCAGCAGCTTGGCCGGAGTTTCCTACGAGCAGTACTTC.

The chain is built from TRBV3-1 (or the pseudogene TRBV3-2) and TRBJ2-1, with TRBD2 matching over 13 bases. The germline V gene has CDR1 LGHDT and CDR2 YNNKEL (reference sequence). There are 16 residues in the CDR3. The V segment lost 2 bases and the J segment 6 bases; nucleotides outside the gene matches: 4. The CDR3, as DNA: TGTGCCAGCAGCCAACCGGGACTAGCGGGATCCAATGAGCAGTTCTTC. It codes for CASSQPGLAGSNEQFF.

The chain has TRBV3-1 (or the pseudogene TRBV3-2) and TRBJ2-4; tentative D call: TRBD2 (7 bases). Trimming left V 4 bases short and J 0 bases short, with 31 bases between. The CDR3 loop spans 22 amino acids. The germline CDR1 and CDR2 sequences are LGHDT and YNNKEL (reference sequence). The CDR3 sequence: CASSPEEGVGGGPLVAKNIQYF. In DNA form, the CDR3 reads TGTGCCAGCAGCCCGGAAGAAGGGGTAGGGGGGGGGCCGTTAGTAGCCAAAAACATTCAGTACTTC.

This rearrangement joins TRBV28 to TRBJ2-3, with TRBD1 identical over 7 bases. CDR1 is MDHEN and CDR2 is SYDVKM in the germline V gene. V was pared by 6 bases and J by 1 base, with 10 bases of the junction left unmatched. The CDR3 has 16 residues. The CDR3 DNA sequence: TGTGCCAGCAGGGGCCTGCTCGGACAGGGCACAGATACGCAGTATTTT. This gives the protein CASRGLLGQGTDTQYF.

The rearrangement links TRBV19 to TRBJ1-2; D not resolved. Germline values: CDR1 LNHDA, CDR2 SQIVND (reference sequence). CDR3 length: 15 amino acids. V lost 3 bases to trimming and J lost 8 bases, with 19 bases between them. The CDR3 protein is CASSIESRARRGYTF. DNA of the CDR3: TGTGCCAGTAGTATTGAGTCGAGGGCTAGAAGGGGCTACACCTTC.

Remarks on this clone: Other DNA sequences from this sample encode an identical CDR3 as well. The CDR3 is CASSVGLAGYNEQFF. CDR3 nucleotides: TGTGCCAGCAGCGTAGGACTAGCGGGGTACAATGAGCAGTTCTTC. V is TRBV9 and J is TRBJ2-1; 11 bases line up with TRBD2. Trimming cost V 0 bases and J 4 bases; bases outside gene matches: 0. Germline CDR1 is SGDLS and CDR2 is YYNGEE. The CDR3 loop spans 15 amino acids.

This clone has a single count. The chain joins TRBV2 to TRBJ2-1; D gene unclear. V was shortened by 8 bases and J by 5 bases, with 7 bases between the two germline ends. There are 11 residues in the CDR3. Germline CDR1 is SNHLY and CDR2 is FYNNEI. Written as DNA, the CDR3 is TGTGCCAGCCGAGAAAACAATGAGCAGTTCTTC. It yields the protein CASRENNEQFF.

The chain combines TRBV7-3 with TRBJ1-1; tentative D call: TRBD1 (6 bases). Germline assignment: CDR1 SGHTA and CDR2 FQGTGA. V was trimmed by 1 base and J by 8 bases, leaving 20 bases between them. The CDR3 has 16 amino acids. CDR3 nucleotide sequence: TGTGCCAGCAGCTTAAGTGCGGGAGGGGGTCTTACCGAAGCTTTCTTT. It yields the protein CASSLSAGGGLTEAFF.

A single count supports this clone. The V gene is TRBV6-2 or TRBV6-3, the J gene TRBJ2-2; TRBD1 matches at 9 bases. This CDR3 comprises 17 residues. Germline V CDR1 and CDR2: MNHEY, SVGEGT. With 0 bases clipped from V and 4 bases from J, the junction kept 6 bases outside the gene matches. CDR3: CASSYSGDRAFTGELFF. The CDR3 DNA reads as TGTGCCAGCAGTTACTCGGGGGACAGGGCCTTCACCGGGGAGCTGTTTTTT.

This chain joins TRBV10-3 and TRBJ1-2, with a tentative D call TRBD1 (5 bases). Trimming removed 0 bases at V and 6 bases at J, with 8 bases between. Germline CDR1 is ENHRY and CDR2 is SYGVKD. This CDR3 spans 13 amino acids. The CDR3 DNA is TGTGCCATCAGTGAGTCGGGGGGGGATGGCTACACCTTC. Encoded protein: CAISESGGDGYTF.

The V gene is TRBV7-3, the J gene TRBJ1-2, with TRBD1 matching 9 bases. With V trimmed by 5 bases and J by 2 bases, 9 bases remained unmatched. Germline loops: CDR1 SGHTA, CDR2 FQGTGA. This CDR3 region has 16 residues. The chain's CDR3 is CASSHQDRGENYGYTF. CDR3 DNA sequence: TGTGCCAGCAGCCACCAAGACAGGGGGGAGAACTATGGCTACACCTTC.

The CDR3 is CASSIIRGNTEAFF. The CDR3 DNA sequence: TGTGCCAGTAGTATAATAAGGGGGAACACTGAAGCTTTCTTT. The chain couples TRBV19 to TRBJ1-1; TRBD1 is a possible D gene (5 bases). This CDR3 comprises 14 residues. V shed 2 bases and J shed 1 base, with 8 bases lying between them. Germline assignment: CDR1 LNHDA and CDR2 SQIVND (reference sequence).

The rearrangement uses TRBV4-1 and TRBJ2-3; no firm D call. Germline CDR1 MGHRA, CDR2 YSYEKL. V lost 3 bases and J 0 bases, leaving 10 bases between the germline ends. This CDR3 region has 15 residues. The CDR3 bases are TGCGCCAGCAGCCAGCCGACTTTGAGCACAGATACGCAGTATTTT. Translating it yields CASSQPTLSTDTQYF.

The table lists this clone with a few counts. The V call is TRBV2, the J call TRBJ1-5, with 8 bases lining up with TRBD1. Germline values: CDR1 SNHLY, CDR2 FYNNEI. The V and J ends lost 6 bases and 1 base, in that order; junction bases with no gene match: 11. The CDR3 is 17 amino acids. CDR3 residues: CASSSNPDRESNQPQHF. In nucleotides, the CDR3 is TGTGCCAGCAGCTCTAACCCGGACAGGGAAAGCAATCAGCCCCAGCATTTT.

CDR3 in DNA: TGTGCCAGCCGGACAGAAGACACAGATACGCAGTATTTT. Amino acids: CASRTEDTDTQYF. The chain recombines TRBV27 with TRBJ2-3, with a tentative D call TRBD1 (6 bases). The length of the CDR3 is 13 residues. V lost 8 bases, J lost 2 bases, and 11 bases lay in between. The germline V gene has CDR1 MNHEY and CDR2 SMNVEV (reference sequence).

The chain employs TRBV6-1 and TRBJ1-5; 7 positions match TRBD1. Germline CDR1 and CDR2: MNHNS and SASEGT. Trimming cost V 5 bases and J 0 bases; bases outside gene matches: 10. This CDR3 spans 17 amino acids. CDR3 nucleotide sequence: TGTGCCAGCAGTAAAGGGACAGAGGGGAATAGCAATCAGCCCCAGCATTTT. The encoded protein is CASSKGTEGNSNQPQHF.